This TCR beta chain was observed in a study of T cell clonality in common variable immunodeficiency. Findings and caveats of the study: CVID subjects showed higher TCRbeta clonality than healthy controls.

This clone has a count of ten or more. Its specificity is not known. The read falls 3 residues short of the CDR3 end, and the missing part is taken from the germline J gene. Germline V gene sequence: CDR1 SNHLY, CDR2 FYNNEI. Deletions cut 4 bases from V and 0 bases from J, with 19 bases between. The CDR3 has 18 residues. The repertoire was sequenced with immunoSEQ multiplex PCR; TCRdb's copy has only in-frame clones and lacks some. Sampling found approximately 45,000 clones, none seen once. V and J are TRBV2 and TRBJ1-5, with unresolved D. This receptor was taken from a person aged 18 to 75 in good health. The sequenced material came from peripheral blood mononuclear cells. The CDR3 region is CASSVRPSGVYSNQPQHF. Incomplete CDR3 DNA: TGTGCCAGCAGTGTGCGGCCGTCCGGGGTTTATAGCAATCAGCCC.